This T cell receptor (beta chain) originates from a study of graft-versus-host responses after intestinal transplantation. Across the whole study: Each patient got anti-thymocyte globulin induction, then tacrolimus and steroids for around 3 years.

On this clone itself: Antigen specificity is unknown.

Germline V gene sequence: CDR1 SGHRS, CDR2 YFSETQ. The ends were cut back, 4 bases at V and 6 bases at J, with 13 bases in the middle. The CDR3 extends over 14 amino acids. Study findings and constraints: Present in recipient marrow, GvH clones included some that appeared first in ileum or blood. Maximum circulating GvH clone levels tracked with early post-transplant HvG decreases.

Sequencing was performed with immunoSEQ multiplex PCR; in TCRdb, only in-frame clones are kept and a portion is missing. The sample holds some 140,000 clones; just over 90% are singletons and the top ten take approximately 0.17%. The chain uses TRBV5-1 and TRBJ1-4; D remains unclear. The receptor was derived from a human donor who received an intestinal transplant. The sample consisted of unstimulated CD4+ T cells sorted from spleen or lymph node cells, taken before intestinal transplant. CDR3 loop: CASSSAHPHEKLFF. Here the CDR3 DNA reads TGCGCCAGCAGCAGTGCGCACCCTCATGAAAAACTGTTTTTT.